There are a few counts of the clone carrying this T cell receptor (beta chain). This sample is drawn from a study of blood T cells in healthy people across ages. Extractions gave at least 6 micrograms of total RNA per sample. The authors ran a second PCR of 7 to 11 cycles using a sample-barcoded 5' primer and a J-beta primer mix. TCRdb reprocessed the 5' RACE reads via MiXCR and lists one record per CDR3 protein. The sample lists about 800,000 distinct CDR3 sequences; around a quarter were seen once. The same specimen was also included in a second study, on T cells of mothers and their children.

The sequence came from a boy aged 5 to 17 in good health. The material sequenced was blood.

The chain's CDR3 is CASSEDRVHEQYF. The CDR3 coding sequence is TGTGCCAGCAGTGAAGACAGGGTCCACGAGCAGTACTTC. V and J are TRBV25-1 and TRBJ2-7; 7 positions agree with TRBD1. Germline V gives CDR1 MGHDK, CDR2 SYGVNS. J was trimmed by 5 bases and V by 2 bases; bases with no gene match: 3. CDR3 length equals 13 residues.